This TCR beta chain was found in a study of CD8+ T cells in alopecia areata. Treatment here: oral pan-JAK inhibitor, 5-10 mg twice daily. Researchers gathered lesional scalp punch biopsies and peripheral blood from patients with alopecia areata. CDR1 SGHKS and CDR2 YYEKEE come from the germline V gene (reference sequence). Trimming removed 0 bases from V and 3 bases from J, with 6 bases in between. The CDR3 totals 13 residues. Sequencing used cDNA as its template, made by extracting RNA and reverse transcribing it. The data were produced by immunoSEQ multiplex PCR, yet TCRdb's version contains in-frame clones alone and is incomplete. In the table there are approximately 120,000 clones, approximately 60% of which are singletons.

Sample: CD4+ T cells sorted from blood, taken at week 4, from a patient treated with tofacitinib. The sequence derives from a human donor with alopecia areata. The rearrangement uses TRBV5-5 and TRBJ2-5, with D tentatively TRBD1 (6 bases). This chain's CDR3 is CASSLGQEETQYF. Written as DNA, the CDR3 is TGTGCCAGCAGCTTGGGACAGGAAGAGACCCAGTACTTC.